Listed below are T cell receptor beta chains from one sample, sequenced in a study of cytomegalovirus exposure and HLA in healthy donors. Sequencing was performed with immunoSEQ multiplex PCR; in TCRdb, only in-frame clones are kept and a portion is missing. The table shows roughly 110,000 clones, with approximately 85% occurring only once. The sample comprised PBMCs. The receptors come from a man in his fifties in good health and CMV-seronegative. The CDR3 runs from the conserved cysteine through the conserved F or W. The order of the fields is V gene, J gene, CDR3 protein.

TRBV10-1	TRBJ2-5	CASSAGLAGQETQYF
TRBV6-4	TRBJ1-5	CASSGQGGQPQHF
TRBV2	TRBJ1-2	CASLQGARGYTF
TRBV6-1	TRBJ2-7	CASSEAWTGGYEQYF
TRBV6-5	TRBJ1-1	CASTQTYYTEAFF
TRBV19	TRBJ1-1	CASSSNSPGNTEAFF
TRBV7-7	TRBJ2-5	CASSSRTGDETQYF
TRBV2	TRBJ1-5	CASSVTGSGQPQHF
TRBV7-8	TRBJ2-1	CASSLVGSGTFSYNEQFF
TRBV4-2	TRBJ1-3	CASSQVARSGNTIYF
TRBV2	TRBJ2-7	CASSLEGQGRGEQYF
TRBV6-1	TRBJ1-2	CASSQETDSGYTF
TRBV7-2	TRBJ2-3	CASQPQGSLTDTQYF
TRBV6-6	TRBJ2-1	CASSYAGGQINEQFF
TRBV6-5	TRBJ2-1	CASSYSRNRGDNEQFF
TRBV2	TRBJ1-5	CASSDRETGYPNSNQPQHF
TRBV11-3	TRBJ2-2	CASSRTGTGELFF
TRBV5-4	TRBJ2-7	CASSSRTGGQEQYF
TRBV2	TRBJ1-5	CASSDSGGNQPQHF
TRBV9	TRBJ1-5	CASSVGLRNQPQHF
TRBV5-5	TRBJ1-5	CASSFGTGTDQPQHF
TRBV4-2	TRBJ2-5	CASSQLRDYEETQYF
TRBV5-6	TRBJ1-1	CASSPTGIATEAFF
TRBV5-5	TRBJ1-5	CASSLNQGPQHF
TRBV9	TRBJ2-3	CASSEAPPDTQYF
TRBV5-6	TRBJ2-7	CASSLGGQGREQYF
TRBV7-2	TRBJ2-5	CASSHEVETQYF
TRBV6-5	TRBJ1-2	CASRDRGLRGYTF
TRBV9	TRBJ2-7	CASSGLAGGPGEQYF
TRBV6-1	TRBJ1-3	CASSESGVGNTIYF
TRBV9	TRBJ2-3	CASSVGVADDTDTQYF
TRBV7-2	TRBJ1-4	CASSLSNEKLFF
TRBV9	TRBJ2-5	CASSVGVRGQGSQETQYF
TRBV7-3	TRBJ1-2	CASSQGMEAGYTF
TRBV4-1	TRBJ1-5	CASSQFQGSQDNQPQHF
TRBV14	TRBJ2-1	CASSQDRGGETDEQFF
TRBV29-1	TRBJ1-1	CSASNRGEAFF
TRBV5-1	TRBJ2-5	CASSLRTGGDETQYF
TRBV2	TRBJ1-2	CAIPKRAAGAIDYGYTF
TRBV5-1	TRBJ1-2	CASSFAGAGYTF
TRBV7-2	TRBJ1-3	CASSLIGSSGNTIYF
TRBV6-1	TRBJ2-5	CASSESGETQYF
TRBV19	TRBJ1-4	CASSIGRVNEKLFF
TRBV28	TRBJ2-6	CASSPFTGGGANVLTF
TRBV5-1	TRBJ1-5	CASSLGRDGQPQHF
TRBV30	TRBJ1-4	CAWSVTGGDEKLFF
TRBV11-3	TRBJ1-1	CASSLGGQGGNTEAFF
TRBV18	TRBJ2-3	CASSRGAADTQYF
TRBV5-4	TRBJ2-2	CASSLSLTGELFF
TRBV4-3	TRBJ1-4	CASSQDYPRDEKLFF
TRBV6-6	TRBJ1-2	CASSPRGGYTF
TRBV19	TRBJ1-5	CASSRDRAGNQPQHF